This T cell receptor beta chain originates from a study of T cells in tuberculosis (dated by TCRdb to 2017 to 2018). About the study as a whole: In the study, CD1B tetramers and high-throughput TCR immunosequencing were combined to characterize T cells specific for the mycobacterial lipid antigen glucose monomycolate (GMM). With ten people per group, a South African clinical cohort compared IGRA-negative adolescents, IGRA-positive adolescents with latent tuberculosis, and adults with active tuberculosis.

This clone was seen a handful of times. What this receptor recognizes is not known. No base qualities exist here, and no much larger clone lies one base off it. V lost 5 bases and J lost 2 bases, and the count of bases not matched to a germline gene is 10. The CDR3 runs 17 residues from the cysteine to the phenylalanine. Of the read, only the CDR3 DNA is kept; its 51 bases are in frame from base 1. Based on the germline V gene, the CDR1 and CDR2 sequences are MDHEN and SYDVKM. General findings and caveats noted by the study authors: Compared with IGRA-negative controls, TCR-alpha repertoires from active tuberculosis had smaller mean NN-distances to GMM-specific TCRs, which suggests that these TCRs underwent clonal expansion. With the diverse GMM-specific repertoire as input, a classifier achieved 87% accuracy (AUROC roughly 0.88), whereas GEM motif frequencies as input gave 70% accuracy. Smaller NN-distances were partly driven by shorter CDR3-alpha lengths in active tuberculosis patients, and statistical significance was not reached for the TCR-beta difference. Clinical samples were selected based on which cryopreserved specimens were available, and the active tuberculosis cases were adults whereas the controls were adolescents.

At study entry, adolescents were screened for latent tuberculosis infection by tuberculin skin test and QuantiFERON-TB GOLD In-Tube IGRA. Unsorted cryopreserved PBMC were immunosequenced, covering on average around 100,000 T cells per clinical donor. Eleven high schools in the Worcester region of the Western Cape, South Africa, served as enrollment sites for adolescents aged 12 to 18 years. Roughly 10 M. tuberculosis-infected and ten uninfected adolescents were selected with matching for age and sex. For the adolescents, PBMC were isolated by density centrifugation from freshly drawn heparinized blood and then cryopreserved. The immunoSEQ multiplex PCR assay was used to generate TCR libraries, with TCR-beta and/or TCR-alpha/delta assays applied to each sample. The Illumina high-throughput platform was used to sequence the amplified TCR libraries. Regarding the original processing steps: Clustering and dimensionality reduction relied on pairwise TCRdist distances among GMM-specific receptors from T cells that were either sorted ex vivo or expanded in vitro. Each clinical repertoire was scored by mean NN-distance, the average TCRdist to the nearest 10% of tetramer-positive reference sequences. GEM TCR motif frequency was calculated as the fraction of unique TCRs that matched known GEM sequences by V/J usage and CDR3 length. Active tuberculosis was classified by linear discriminant analysis with leave-one-out cross-validation, implemented in scikit-learn. The table was pulled from immuneACCESS by TCRdb, which kept in-frame rearrangements only. Such tables lose some clones; where checked, under half of the loss comes from unresolved V genes, and the rest has no known cause. Clone size and the V and J calls come from that table; the DNA yielded D and trimming. Across this sample there are 37,000 or so clones, with about 94% seen only once. About 12% of the sample is taken by the ten largest.

The source material was PBMCs. The chain is made from TRBV28 and TRBJ2-3, with 10 middle bases fitting TRBD1. The sequence derives from a donor aged 10-29 years with latent tuberculosis or without tuberculosis infection. Some clones in this sample may be carry-over from other donors' samples. The nucleotide sequence is TGTGCCAGCAGTCTTACGGGAGGGACAGGGGACACAGATACGCAGTATTTT. Translation gives CASSLTGGTGDTDTQYF.